The rows below give T cell receptor beta chains drawn from one sample of a study of control samples from healthy donors and cancer patients. Generated by immunoSEQ multiplex PCR, the TCRdb table keeps only in-frame clones and is missing some. The sample includes 75,000 to 95,000 clones, roughly nine tenths of them seen just once. Specimen: blood. Receptors were obtained from a woman between 18 and 29 years old in good health. Each CDR3 is given with its conserved first and last residue. For some rows the clone size is stated as once, few or many, or as a class when expanded; others skip it.

>TRBJ2-5|NA|TRBV11-2
CASSRGETQYF
>TRBJ2-1|NA|TRBV5-1
CASSLKPVVLADYNEQFF
>TRBJ1-2|NA|TRBV3-1/TRBV3-2
CASSQGRGGQGLSYGYTF
>TRBJ1-1|NA|TRBV5-1
CASSLNSGRLNTEAFF
>TRBJ1-6|NA|TRBV12-5
CASGLEGLIGSPLHF
>TRBJ1-1|NA|TRBV5-4
CASSLAGENRGMNTEAFF
>TRBJ2-2|NA|TRBV29-1
CSAISGGAGELFF
>TRBJ2-2|NA|TRBV6-6
CASSSGRNTGELFF
>TRBJ2-1|NA|TRBV7-9
CASSTGASGGSSYNEQFF
>TRBJ1-2|NA|TRBV6-6
CASSYSALYGYTF
>TRBJ2-6|NA|TRBV6-6
CASSGTGTGANVLTF
>TRBJ2-7|few|TRBV2
CASSEAFQGKSYEQYF
>TRBJ2-7|NA|TRBV7-9
CASSGPGTATYEQYF
>TRBJ1-2|NA|TRBV2
CASSAQTDGRYGYTF
>TRBJ1-3|few|TRBV7-3
CASSLVSGNTIYF
>TRBJ2-7|NA|TRBV10-3
CATKIRTDSYEQYF
>TRBJ2-3|NA|TRBV6-2/TRBV6-3
CASSYSPSGGPLTDTQYF
>TRBJ1-1|few|TRBV4-1
CASSQSIGQGAIEAFF
>TRBJ1-3|once|TRBV7-9
CASSPNVDSGNTIYF
>TRBJ1-2|NA|TRBV6-1
CASSGPTATGSRSFTF
>TRBJ2-5|NA|TRBV9
CASSGSTSGGAGETQYF
>TRBJ1-2|NA|TRBV5-1
CASSLAWDSYGYTF
>TRBJ2-2|NA|TRBV24-1
CATSASRGHMTGELFF
>TRBJ1-2|NA|TRBV27
CASSLSSGGLSGYGYTF
>TRBJ2-7|NA|TRBV10-2
CASRFDTDEQYF
>TRBJ2-7|NA|TRBV27
CAGSLRADNEQYF
>TRBJ2-7|NA|TRBV12-1
CARSSSGGETYEQYF
>TRBJ1-1|NA|TRBV25-1
CASSADRGARKAFF
>TRBJ2-1|NA|TRBV7-8
CASRELGRKGDEQFF
>TRBJ1-5|once|TRBV5-6
CASSLSTGGGQPQHF
>TRBJ1-2|NA|TRBV19
CASSSGTAVFGYTF
>TRBJ1-2|NA|TRBV7-2
CASSSGQGGTYGYTF
>TRBJ1-4|NA|TRBV19
CASNERNPNEKLFF
>TRBJ1-5|large|TRBV7-6
CASSRGVAPASNQPQHF
>TRBJ1-2|NA|TRBV9
CASSRNSNYGYTF
>TRBJ1-1|NA|TRBV5-1
CTSSSQRGAEAFF
>TRBJ1-5|NA|TRBV27
CASSFLSSGSGQPQHF
>TRBJ2-1|NA|TRBV21-1
CASSGRDRVYNEQFF
>TRBJ1-1|NA|TRBV5-5
CASSLDGGQVAEAFF
>TRBJ1-1|NA|TRBV27
CASSYQGKTEAFF
>TRBJ1-2|NA|TRBV6-4
CASSDSGRGQMDGYTF
>TRBJ2-7|NA|TRBV11-3
CASSLDRDRPPYF
>TRBJ2-7|NA|TRBV7-2
CASSLAGDIHEQYF
>TRBJ2-5|NA|TRBV24-1
CATSELGEETQYF
>TRBJ1-1|NA|TRBV6-1
CASSDRAGNTEAFF
>TRBJ1-4|NA|TRBV19
CASNEGRNNNEKLFF
>TRBJ1-2|NA|TRBV5-1
CASSDLANYGYTF
>TRBJ2-2|NA|TRBV3-1/TRBV3-2
CASSQIGVNTGELFF